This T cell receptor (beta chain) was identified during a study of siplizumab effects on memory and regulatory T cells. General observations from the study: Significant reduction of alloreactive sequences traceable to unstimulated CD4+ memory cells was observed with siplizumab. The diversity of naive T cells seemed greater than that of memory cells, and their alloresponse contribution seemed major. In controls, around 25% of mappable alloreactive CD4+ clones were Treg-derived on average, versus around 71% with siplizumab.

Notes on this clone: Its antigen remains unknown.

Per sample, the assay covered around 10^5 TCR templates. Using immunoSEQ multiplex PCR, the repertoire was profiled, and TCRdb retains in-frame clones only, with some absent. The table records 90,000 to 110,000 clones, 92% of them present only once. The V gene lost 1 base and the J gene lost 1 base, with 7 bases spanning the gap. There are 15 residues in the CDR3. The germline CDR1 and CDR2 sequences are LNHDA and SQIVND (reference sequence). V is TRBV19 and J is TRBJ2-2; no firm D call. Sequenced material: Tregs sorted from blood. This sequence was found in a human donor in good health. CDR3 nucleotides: TGTGCCAGTAGTATAGTGAGACTGAACACCGGGGAGCTGTTTTTT. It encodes CASSIVRLNTGELFF.